This T cell receptor beta chain was recovered during a study of CD8+CD57+ T cells in acquired aplastic anemia. Across the whole study: The study obtained an average of about 3.2 ug of DNA from sorted CD4+ and CD8+ cells. General study results and limits: Patients and controls turned out to have 25 to 35 CD8+ CDR3 sequences in common.

Sequencing was done on patients that had shown CD8+CD57+ cell expansion by flow cytometry. Investigators profiled TCR beta VDJ and CDR3 from genomic DNA template. TCRdb called the reads again in MiXCR, with one record for every CDR3 protein. The sample shows 150,000 to 200,000 distinct CDR3 sequences, less than 50% of them seen only once. The CDR3 totals 13 residues. From germline, CDR1 is SNHLY and CDR2 FYNNEI. Only a few counts were recorded for this clonotype. Its cognate antigen is unknown. This could be a read error, since a much larger clone is one nucleotide away. The receptor's source is a human donor with aplastic anemia. Sequencing input: sorted CD4+, CD8+, or CD8+CD57+ T cells (not recorded which) from PBMCs. This rearrangement joins TRBV2 to TRBJ1-2; possible D gene TRBD1, 5 bases. The CDR3 DNA sequence: TGTGCCAGCAGTGAAAGGGGCGCCTGGGGCTACGCCTTC. This sequence encodes CASSERGAWGYAF.